This record covers a single TCR beta chain. This record comes from a study of Ad26.COV2.S vaccination and SARS-CoV-2 variants. V lost 1 base and J lost 4; bases outside the gene matches: 1. Germline V gives CDR1 KGHDR, CDR2 SFDVKD. CDR3 size: 15 residues. Sequencing was performed with immunoSEQ multiplex PCR; in TCRdb, only in-frame clones are kept and a portion is missing. The sample has approximately 420,000 clones; 88% are singletons. Treatment reported: roughly 18 received Ad26.COV2.S at low or high dose, single or two shots; five or six received placebo; per-sample allocation not given. Sampling happened 63 days after the first vaccine or placebo injection.

The sequences come from peripheral blood, collected in a trial of Ad26.COV2.S vaccine versus placebo. This clonotype was obtained from a person between 18 and 65 years old who received the Ad26.COV2.S COVID-19 vaccine or a placebo. The chain joins TRBV24-1 to TRBJ2-1; 9 bases line up with TRBD2. CDR3: CATSDFTSGYNEQFF. The CDR3, as DNA: TGTGCCACCAGTGATTTTACTAGCGGGTACAATGAGCAGTTCTTC.